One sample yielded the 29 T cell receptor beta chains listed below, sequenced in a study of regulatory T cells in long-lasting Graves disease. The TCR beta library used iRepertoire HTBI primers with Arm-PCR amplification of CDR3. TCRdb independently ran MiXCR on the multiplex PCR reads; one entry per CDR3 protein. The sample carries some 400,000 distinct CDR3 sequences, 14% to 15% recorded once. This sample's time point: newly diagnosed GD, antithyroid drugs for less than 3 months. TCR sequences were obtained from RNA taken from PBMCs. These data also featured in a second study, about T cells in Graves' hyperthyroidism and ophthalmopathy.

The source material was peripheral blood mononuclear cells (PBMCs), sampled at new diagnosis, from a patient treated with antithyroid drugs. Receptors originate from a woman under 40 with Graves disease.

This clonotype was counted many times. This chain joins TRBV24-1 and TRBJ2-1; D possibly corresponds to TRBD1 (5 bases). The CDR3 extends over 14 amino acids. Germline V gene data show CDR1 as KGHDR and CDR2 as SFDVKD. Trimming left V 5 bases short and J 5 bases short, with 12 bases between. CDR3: CATSGRPRDNEQFF. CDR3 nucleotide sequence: TGTGCCACCAGTGGCCGCCCCAGGGACAATGAGCAGTTCTTC.

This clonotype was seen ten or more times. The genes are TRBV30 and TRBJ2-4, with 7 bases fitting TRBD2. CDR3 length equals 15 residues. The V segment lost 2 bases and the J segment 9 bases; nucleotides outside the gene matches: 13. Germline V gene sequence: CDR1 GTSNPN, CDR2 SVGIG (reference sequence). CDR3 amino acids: CAWSPSGLAASIQYF. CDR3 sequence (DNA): TGTGCCTGGAGTCCCAGCGGTCTAGCGGCCTCCATTCAGTACTTC.

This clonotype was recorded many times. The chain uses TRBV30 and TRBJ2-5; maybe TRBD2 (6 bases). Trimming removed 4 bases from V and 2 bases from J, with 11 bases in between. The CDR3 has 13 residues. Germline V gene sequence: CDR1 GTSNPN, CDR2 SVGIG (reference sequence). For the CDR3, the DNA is TGTGCCTGGAACGGACGGGGGCAAGAGACCCAGTACTTC. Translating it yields CAWNGRGQETQYF. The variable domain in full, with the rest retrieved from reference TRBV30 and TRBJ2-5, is SQTIHQWPATLVQPVGSPLSLECTVEGTSNPNLYWYRQAAGRGLQLLFYSVGIGQISSEVPQNLSASRPQDRQFILSSKKLLLSDSGFYLCAWNGRGQETQYFGPGTRLLVL.

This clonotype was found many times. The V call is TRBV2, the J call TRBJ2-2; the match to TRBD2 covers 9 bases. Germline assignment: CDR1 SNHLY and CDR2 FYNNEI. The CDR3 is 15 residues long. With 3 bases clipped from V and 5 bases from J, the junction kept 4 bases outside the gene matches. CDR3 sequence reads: CASSDLAGRTGELFF. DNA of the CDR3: TGTGCCAGCAGTGATCTAGCGGGGCGAACCGGGGAGCTGTTTTTT.

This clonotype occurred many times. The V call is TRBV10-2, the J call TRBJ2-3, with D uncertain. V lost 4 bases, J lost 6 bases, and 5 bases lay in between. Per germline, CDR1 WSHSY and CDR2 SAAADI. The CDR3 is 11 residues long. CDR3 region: CASSVVDTQYF. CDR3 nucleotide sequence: TGCGCCAGCAGTGTAGTTGATACGCAGTATTTT.

In DNA form, the CDR3 reads TGTGCCAGCAGTTACGGGGGGTTCTGGGAGGGGTTTAGGGACACCGGGGAGCTGTTTTTT. Its protein product is CASSYGGFWEGFRDTGELFF. V is TRBV6-5 and J is TRBJ2-2, with TRBD2 matching 7 bases. Germline V gene sequence: CDR1 MNHEY, CDR2 SVGAGI. Trimming took 2 bases from V and 3 from J; bases not matched to a gene: 18. The CDR3 loop spans 20 amino acids.

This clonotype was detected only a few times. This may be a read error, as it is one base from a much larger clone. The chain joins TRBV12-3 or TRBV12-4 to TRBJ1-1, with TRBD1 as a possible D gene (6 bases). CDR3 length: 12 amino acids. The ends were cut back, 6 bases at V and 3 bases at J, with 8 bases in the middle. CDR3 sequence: CASSNRDTEAFF. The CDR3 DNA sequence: TGTGCCAGCAGCAACAGGGACACTGAAGCTTTCTTT.

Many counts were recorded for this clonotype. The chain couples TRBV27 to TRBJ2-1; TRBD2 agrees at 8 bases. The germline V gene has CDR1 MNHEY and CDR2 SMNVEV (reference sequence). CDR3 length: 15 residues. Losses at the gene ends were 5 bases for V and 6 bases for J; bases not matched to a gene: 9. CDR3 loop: CASSASGTRLNEQFF. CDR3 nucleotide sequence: TGTGCCAGCAGTGCCTCCGGGACTAGGCTCAATGAGCAGTTCTTC.

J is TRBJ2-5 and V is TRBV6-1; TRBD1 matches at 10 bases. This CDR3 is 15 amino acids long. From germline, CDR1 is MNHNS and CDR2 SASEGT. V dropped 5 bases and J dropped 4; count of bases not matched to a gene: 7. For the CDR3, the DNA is TGTGCCAGCAGTCGGGACGGGACAGGGGCAGAGACCCAGTACTTC. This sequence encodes CASSRDGTGAETQYF.

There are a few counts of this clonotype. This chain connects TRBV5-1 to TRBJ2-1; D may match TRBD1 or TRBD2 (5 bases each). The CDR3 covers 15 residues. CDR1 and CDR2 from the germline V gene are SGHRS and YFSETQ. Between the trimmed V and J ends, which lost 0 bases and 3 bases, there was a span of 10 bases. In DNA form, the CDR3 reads TGCGCCAGCAGCTTGGACGGGGCCTACTACAATGAGCAGTTCTTC. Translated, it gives CASSLDGAYYNEQFF.

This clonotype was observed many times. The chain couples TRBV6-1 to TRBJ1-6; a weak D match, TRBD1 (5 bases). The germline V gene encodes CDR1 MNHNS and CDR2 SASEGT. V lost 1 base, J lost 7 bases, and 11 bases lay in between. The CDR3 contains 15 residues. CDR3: CASSEGEEGNSPLHF. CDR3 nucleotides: TGTGCCAGCAGTGAAGGGGAGGAGGGGAATTCACCCCTCCACTTT.

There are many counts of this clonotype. CDR3 residues: CASDRKNNEQFF. DNA for the CDR3: TGTGCCAGTGACAGGAAGAACAATGAGCAGTTCTTC. V and J are TRBV6-1 and TRBJ2-1; a weak D match, TRBD1 (6 bases). Germline V gives CDR1 MNHNS, CDR2 SASEGT. Trimming stripped 9 bases from V and 5 bases from J, with 11 bases between. CDR3 length equals 12 residues.

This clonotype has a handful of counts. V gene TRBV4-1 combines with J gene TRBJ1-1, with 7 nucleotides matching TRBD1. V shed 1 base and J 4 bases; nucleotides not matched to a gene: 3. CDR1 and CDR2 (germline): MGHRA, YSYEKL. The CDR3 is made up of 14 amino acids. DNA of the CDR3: TGCGCCAGCAGCCAAGCAACAGGGGCCACTGAAGCTTTCTTT. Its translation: CASSQATGATEAFF.

This CDR3 reads CASSADRGAYSNQPQHF. The CDR3 DNA is TGTGCCAGCAGCGCGGACAGGGGGGCTTATAGCAATCAGCCCCAGCATTTT. The J gene is TRBJ1-5, the V gene TRBV2, with 10 bases aligning to TRBD1. Trimming cost V 6 bases and J 0 bases; bases outside gene matches: 8. Germline lookup yields CDR1 SNHLY and CDR2 FYNNEI. The CDR3 totals 17 residues.

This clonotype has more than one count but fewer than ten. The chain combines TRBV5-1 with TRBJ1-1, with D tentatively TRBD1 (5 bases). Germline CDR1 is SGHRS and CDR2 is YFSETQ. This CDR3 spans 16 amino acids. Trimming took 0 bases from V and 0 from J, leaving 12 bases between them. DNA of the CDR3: TGCGCCAGCAGCTTGGCCTCTGGGGCTATGAACACTGAAGCTTTCTTT. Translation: CASSLASGAMNTEAFF.

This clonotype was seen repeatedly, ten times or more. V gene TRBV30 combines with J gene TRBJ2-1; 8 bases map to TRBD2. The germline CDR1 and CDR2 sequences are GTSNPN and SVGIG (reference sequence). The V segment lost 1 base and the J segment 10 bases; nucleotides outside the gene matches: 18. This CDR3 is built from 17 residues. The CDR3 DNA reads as TGTGCCTGGAGTGCTCGACGGGGACGGGAGGGGGAGTGGGAGCAGTTCTTC. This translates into CAWSARRGREGEWEQFF.

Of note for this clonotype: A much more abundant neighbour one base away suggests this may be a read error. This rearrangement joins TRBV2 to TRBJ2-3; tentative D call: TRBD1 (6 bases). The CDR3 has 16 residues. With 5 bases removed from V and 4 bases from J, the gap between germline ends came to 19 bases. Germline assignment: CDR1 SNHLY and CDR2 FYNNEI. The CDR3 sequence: CASSSPRGKSADTQYF. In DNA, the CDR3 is TGTGCCAGCAGTTCCCCCAGGGGCAAGAGCGCAGATACGCAGTATTTT.

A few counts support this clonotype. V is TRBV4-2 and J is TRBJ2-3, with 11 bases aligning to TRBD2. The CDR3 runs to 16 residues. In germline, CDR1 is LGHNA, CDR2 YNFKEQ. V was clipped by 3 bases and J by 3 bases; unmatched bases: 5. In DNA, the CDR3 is TGTGCCAGCAGCCAGTCAACTAGCGGGAGAACAGATACGCAGTATTTT. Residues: CASSQSTSGRTDTQYF.

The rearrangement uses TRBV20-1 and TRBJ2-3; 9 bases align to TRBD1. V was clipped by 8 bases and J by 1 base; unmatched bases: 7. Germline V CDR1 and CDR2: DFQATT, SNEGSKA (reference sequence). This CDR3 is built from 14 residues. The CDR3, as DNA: TGCAGTACTCCCGGGACAGGGCGCACAGATACGCAGTATTTT. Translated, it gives CSTPGTGRTDTQYF.

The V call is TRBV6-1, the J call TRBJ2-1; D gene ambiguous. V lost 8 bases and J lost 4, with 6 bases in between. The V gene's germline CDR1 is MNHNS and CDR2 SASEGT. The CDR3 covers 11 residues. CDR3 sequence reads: CASPAYNEQFF. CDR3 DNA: TGTGCCAGCCCTGCATACAATGAGCAGTTCTTC.

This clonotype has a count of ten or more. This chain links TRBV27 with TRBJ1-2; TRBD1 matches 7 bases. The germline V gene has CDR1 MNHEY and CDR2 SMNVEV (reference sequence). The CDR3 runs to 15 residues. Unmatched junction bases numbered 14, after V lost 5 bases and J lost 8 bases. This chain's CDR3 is CASSASFNRGGGYTF. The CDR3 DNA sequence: TGTGCCAGCAGTGCTTCCTTTAACAGGGGAGGCGGCTACACCTTC.

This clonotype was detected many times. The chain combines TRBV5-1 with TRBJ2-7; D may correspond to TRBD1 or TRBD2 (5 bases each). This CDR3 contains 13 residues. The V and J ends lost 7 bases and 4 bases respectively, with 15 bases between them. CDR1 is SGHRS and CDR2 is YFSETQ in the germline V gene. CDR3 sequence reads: CASRRGSGYEQYF. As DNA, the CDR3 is TGCGCCAGCCGTCGGGGCTCCGGGTACGAGCAGTACTTC.

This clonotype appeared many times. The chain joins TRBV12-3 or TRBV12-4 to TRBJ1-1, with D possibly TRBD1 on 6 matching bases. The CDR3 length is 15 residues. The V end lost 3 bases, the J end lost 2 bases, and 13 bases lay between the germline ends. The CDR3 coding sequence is TGTGCCAGCAGTTTGAGGGGGAGCGCAAACACTGAAGCTTTCTTT. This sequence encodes CASSLRGSANTEAFF.

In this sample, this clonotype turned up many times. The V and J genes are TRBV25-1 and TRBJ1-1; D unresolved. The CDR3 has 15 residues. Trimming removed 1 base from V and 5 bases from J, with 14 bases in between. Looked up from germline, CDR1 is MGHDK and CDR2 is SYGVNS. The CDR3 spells CASSEWEGSGTEAFF. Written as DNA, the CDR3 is TGTGCCAGCAGTGAATGGGAAGGGAGTGGGACTGAAGCTTTCTTT.

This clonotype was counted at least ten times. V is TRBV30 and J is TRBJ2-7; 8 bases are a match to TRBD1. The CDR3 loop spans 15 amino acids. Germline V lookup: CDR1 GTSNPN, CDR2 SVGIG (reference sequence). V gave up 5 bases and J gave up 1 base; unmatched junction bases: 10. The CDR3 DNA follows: TGTGCCTGGGGAGTGGGACAGGATGGTTCCTACGAGCAGTACTTC. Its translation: CAWGVGQDGSYEQYF.

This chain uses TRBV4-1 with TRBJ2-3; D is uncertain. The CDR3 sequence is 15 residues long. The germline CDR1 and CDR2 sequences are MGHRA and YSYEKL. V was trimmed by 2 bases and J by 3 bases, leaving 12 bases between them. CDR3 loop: CASSQPILVTDTQYF. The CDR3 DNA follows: TGCGCCAGCAGCCAACCGATATTGGTAACAGATACGCAGTATTTT.

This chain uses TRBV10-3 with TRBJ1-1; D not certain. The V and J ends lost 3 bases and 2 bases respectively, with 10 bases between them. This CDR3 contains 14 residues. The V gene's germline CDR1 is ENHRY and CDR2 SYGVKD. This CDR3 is CAISDSGPNTEAFF. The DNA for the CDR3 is TGTGCCATCAGTGATTCTGGACCAAACACTGAAGCTTTCTTT.

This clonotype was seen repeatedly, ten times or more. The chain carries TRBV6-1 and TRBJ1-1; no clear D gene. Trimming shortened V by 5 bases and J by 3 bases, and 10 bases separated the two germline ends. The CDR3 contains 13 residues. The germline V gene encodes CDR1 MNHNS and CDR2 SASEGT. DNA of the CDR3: TGTGCCAGCAGTCCAGTCGGGGACACTGAAGCTTTCTTT. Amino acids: CASSPVGDTEAFF.

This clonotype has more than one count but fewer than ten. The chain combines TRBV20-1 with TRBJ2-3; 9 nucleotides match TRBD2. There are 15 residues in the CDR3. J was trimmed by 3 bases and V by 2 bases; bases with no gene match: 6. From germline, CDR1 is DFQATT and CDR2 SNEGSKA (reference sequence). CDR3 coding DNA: TGCAGTGCTAGATGGCCTAGCGGGACAACAGATACGCAGTATTTT. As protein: CSARWPSGTTDTQYF.